This is a list of T cell receptor beta chains from one sample in a study of T cell responses to AZD1222 COVID-19 vaccine. Here immunoSEQ multiplex PCR was the method, and the copy in TCRdb shows in-frame clones only, minus some. The top ten hold under 9% of the sample, which has under 150,000 clones, roughly 89% seen once. Sample: peripheral blood, taken on day 0 of AZD1222 vaccination. These receptors all stem from an adult in good health. The CDR3 runs from the conserved cysteine through the conserved F or W. The D gene is left open where the match is weak. Some rows mark clone size as missing; the rest say once, few, many or name a class of expanded clone.

V gene: TRBV9; clone size: .; CDR3 length: 15; J gene: TRBJ1-4; D gene: .; CDR3 protein: CASSVVGGRGEKLFF; CDR3 DNA: TGTGCCAGCAGCGTAGTTGGTGGCAGGGGAGAAAAACTGTTTTTT
V gene: TRBV7-9; clone size: once; CDR3 length: 11; J gene: TRBJ2-7; D gene: .; CDR3 protein: CASSLNHEQYF; CDR3 DNA: TGTGCCAGCAGCCTAAACCACGAGCAGTACTTC
V gene: TRBV6-5; clone size: .; CDR3 length: 15; J gene: TRBJ1-1; D gene: .; CDR3 protein: CASSYSRVRKTEAFF; CDR3 DNA: TGTGCCAGCAGTTATAGTAGGGTAAGAAAGACTGAAGCTTTCTTT
V gene: TRBV6-5; clone size: .; CDR3 length: 13; J gene: TRBJ2-7; D gene: TRBD1; CDR3 protein: CASMKGAAYEQYF; CDR3 DNA: TGTGCCAGCATGAAGGGGGCGGCCTACGAGCAGTACTTC
V gene: TRBV5-6; clone size: .; CDR3 length: 13; J gene: TRBJ1-5; D gene: .; CDR3 protein: CASSRGVYQPQHF; CDR3 DNA: TGTGCCAGCAGCAGGGGCGTCTATCAGCCCCAGCATTTT
V gene: TRBV14; clone size: .; CDR3 length: 15; J gene: TRBJ1-1; D gene: .; CDR3 protein: CASSPFLGLNTEAFF; CDR3 DNA: TGTGCCAGCAGCCCGTTTTTAGGGCTGAACACTGAAGCTTTCTTT
V gene: TRBV7-3; clone size: once; CDR3 length: 14; J gene: TRBJ2-3; D gene: .; CDR3 protein: CASSLGRITDTQYF; CDR3 DNA: TGTGCCAGCAGCTTGGGGCGGATCACAGATACGCAGTATTTT
V gene: TRBV11-3; clone size: .; CDR3 length: 13; J gene: TRBJ1-6; D gene: .; CDR3 protein: CASSRGGRSPLHF; CDR3 DNA: TGTGCCAGCAGTAGGGGGGGTCGGTCACCCCTCCACTTT
V gene: TRBV5-1; clone size: .; CDR3 length: 14; J gene: TRBJ1-2; D gene: TRBD1; CDR3 protein: CASSLGQGVYGYTF; CDR3 DNA: TGCGCCAGCAGCTTGGGACAGGGGGTCTATGGCTACACCTTC
V gene: TRBV2; clone size: .; CDR3 length: 11; J gene: TRBJ2-5; D gene: .; CDR3 protein: CASRFPETQYF; CDR3 DNA: TGTGCCAGCAGATTCCCAGAGACCCAGTACTTC
V gene: TRBV6-4; clone size: .; CDR3 length: 15; J gene: TRBJ2-1; D gene: TRBD2; CDR3 protein: CASSGTSGGYNEQFF; CDR3 DNA: TGTGCCAGCAGTGGGACTAGCGGGGGCTACAATGAGCAGTTCTTC
V gene: TRBV5-8; clone size: .; CDR3 length: 15; J gene: TRBJ2-2; D gene: .; CDR3 protein: CASSLVGLDTGELFF; CDR3 DNA: TGTGCCAGCAGCTTGGTTGGCTTAGACACCGGGGAGCTGTTTTTT
V gene: TRBV7-9; clone size: .; CDR3 length: 14; J gene: TRBJ1-1; D gene: .; CDR3 protein: CASSLDRLFSEAFF; CDR3 DNA: TGTGCCAGCAGCTTAGACAGGTTATTCTCTGAAGCTTTCTTT
V gene: TRBV11-2; clone size: .; CDR3 length: 14; J gene: TRBJ2-7; D gene: TRBD1; CDR3 protein: CASSPRDRGLEQYF; CDR3 DNA: TGTGCCAGCAGCCCCCGGGACAGGGGGCTCGAGCAGTACTTC
V gene: TRBV7-9; clone size: .; CDR3 length: 13; J gene: TRBJ2-3; D gene: .; CDR3 protein: CASSPSSGNTQYF; CDR3 DNA: TGTGCCAGCAGCCCCTCGTCAGGAAATACGCAGTATTTT
V gene: TRBV30; clone size: .; CDR3 length: 13; J gene: TRBJ1-2; D gene: TRBD1; CDR3 protein: CAWSGQGEGGYTF; CDR3 DNA: TGTGCCTGGAGTGGACAGGGGGAGGGTGGCTACACCTTC
V gene: TRBV5-4; clone size: .; CDR3 length: 14; J gene: TRBJ2-2; D gene: TRBD1; CDR3 protein: CASSPTGDTGELFF; CDR3 DNA: TGTGCCAGCAGCCCCACAGGGGATACCGGGGAGCTGTTTTTT
V gene: TRBV2; clone size: few; CDR3 length: 15; J gene: TRBJ2-2; D gene: TRBD2; CDR3 protein: CASSVGLAGPGELFF; CDR3 DNA: TGTGCCAGCAGTGTGGGGCTAGCGGGGCCCGGGGAGCTGTTTTTT
V gene: TRBV11-2; clone size: .; CDR3 length: 12; J gene: TRBJ1-1; D gene: .; CDR3 protein: CASSFGYTEAFF; CDR3 DNA: TGTGCCAGCAGCTTTGGGTACACTGAAGCTTTCTTT
V gene: TRBV7-6; clone size: .; CDR3 length: 15; J gene: TRBJ1-2; D gene: .; CDR3 protein: CASSLGGGNNYGYTF; CDR3 DNA: TGTGCCAGCAGCTTAGGTGGGGGTAATAACTATGGCTACACCTTC
V gene: TRBV28; clone size: few; CDR3 length: 15; J gene: TRBJ1-2; D gene: TRBD1; CDR3 protein: CASSSGTGGGYGYTF; CDR3 DNA: TGTGCCAGCAGTTCCGGGACAGGGGGCGGCTATGGCTACACCTTC
V gene: TRBV7-3; clone size: .; CDR3 length: 13; J gene: TRBJ1-2; D gene: .; CDR3 protein: CASSPDSTVSYTF; CDR3 DNA: TGTGCCAGCAGCCCTGACAGTACAGTCAGCTACACCTTC
V gene: TRBV5-1; clone size: .; CDR3 length: 13; J gene: TRBJ2-7; D gene: .; CDR3 protein: CASSVRPGNEQYF; CDR3 DNA: TGCGCCAGCAGCGTACGCCCAGGGAACGAGCAGTACTTC
V gene: TRBV27; clone size: .; CDR3 length: 15; J gene: TRBJ2-1; D gene: TRBD1; CDR3 protein: CASSLEGTGNNEQFF; CDR3 DNA: TGTGCCAGCAGTTTAGAAGGGACAGGGAACAATGAGCAGTTCTTC
V gene: TRBV11-2; clone size: few; CDR3 length: 13; J gene: TRBJ1-1; D gene: .; CDR3 protein: CASSPTLNTEAFF; CDR3 DNA: TGTGCCAGCAGCCCAACATTGAACACTGAAGCTTTCTTT
V gene: TRBV7-3; clone size: .; CDR3 length: 16; J gene: TRBJ2-2; D gene: TRBD2; CDR3 protein: CASSLRASGRTGELFF; CDR3 DNA: TGTGCCAGCAGCTTGAGAGCTAGCGGGAGAACCGGGGAGCTGTTTTTT
V gene: TRBV5-4; clone size: .; CDR3 length: 15; J gene: TRBJ2-3; D gene: TRBD2; CDR3 protein: CASSLGGTSTNTQYF; CDR3 DNA: TGTGCCAGCAGCTTGGGGGGGACTAGTACAAATACGCAGTATTTT
V gene: TRBV25-1; clone size: .; CDR3 length: 15; J gene: TRBJ2-2; D gene: TRBD1; CDR3 protein: CASSLDRRNTGELFF; CDR3 DNA: TGTGCCAGCAGTCTGGACAGGCGTAACACCGGGGAGCTGTTTTTT
V gene: TRBV28; clone size: .; CDR3 length: 16; J gene: TRBJ2-1; D gene: TRBD2; CDR3 protein: CASSSGLAGSISMQFF; CDR3 DNA: TGTGCCAGCAGTTCCGGACTAGCGGGGTCCATTTCAATGCAGTTCTTC
V gene: TRBV6-5; clone size: .; CDR3 length: 15; J gene: TRBJ1-2; D gene: TRBD1; CDR3 protein: CASSNPGQGSRSGTF; CDR3 DNA: TGTGCCAGCAGTAACCCGGGACAGGGCTCCAGGTCGGGTACCTTC
V gene: TRBV7-8; clone size: .; CDR3 length: 15; J gene: TRBJ2-3; D gene: .; CDR3 protein: CASSFVGARTDTQYF; CDR3 DNA: TGTGCCAGCAGCTTTGTGGGGGCTCGCACAGATACGCAGTATTTT
V gene: TRBV29-1; clone size: once; CDR3 length: 10; J gene: TRBJ1-3; D gene: .; CDR3 protein: CSPIGNTIYF; CDR3 DNA: TGCAGCCCAATCGGGAACACCATATATTTT
V gene: TRBV18; clone size: .; CDR3 length: 14; J gene: TRBJ1-1; D gene: .; CDR3 protein: CASSPTVGRTEAFF; CDR3 DNA: TGTGCCAGCTCCCCGACCGTTGGTAGGACTGAAGCTTTCTTT
V gene: TRBV3-1/TRBV3-2; clone size: once; CDR3 length: 16; J gene: TRBJ2-2; D gene: TRBD2; CDR3 protein: CASSQSGGSYTGELFF; CDR3 DNA: TGTGCCAGCAGCCAAAGCGGGGGGTCCTACACCGGGGAGCTGTTTTTT
V gene: TRBV5-4; clone size: once; CDR3 length: 16; J gene: TRBJ2-3; D gene: .; CDR3 protein: CASTTSPGANTDTQYF; CDR3 DNA: TGTGCCAGCACCACCTCTCCCGGGGCGAACACAGATACGCAGTATTTT
V gene: TRBV6-1; clone size: .; CDR3 length: 15; J gene: TRBJ1-1; D gene: TRBD1; CDR3 protein: CASSEEGARNAEAFF; CDR3 DNA: TGTGCCAGCAGTGAGGAGGGGGCGCGGAACGCTGAAGCTTTCTTT